What follows are 13 T cell receptor beta chains derived from one specimen sequenced in a study of shared clonotypes between healthy human individuals. The naive CD8 fraction comprised CD45RO-negative cells positively selected for CCR7 and excluded terminally differentiated effector memory CD45RA+ cells. Sequencing used immunoSEQ multiplex PCR; TCRdb keeps in-frame clones, though not all of them. The sample lists some 2 million clones; just under 95% were seen once. Sequenced sample: naive CD8+ T cells sorted from blood. These receptors were taken from a man younger than 30 in good health.

The CDR3 loop is CASSPKVGGGGYGYTF. As DNA, the CDR3 is TGTGCCAGCAGCCCTAAGGTTGGCGGGGGCGGCTATGGCTACACCTTC. The chain has TRBV7-6 and TRBJ1-2; maybe TRBD1 (6 bases). Germline CDR1 reads SGHVS; CDR2 reads FNYEAQ. The ends were cut back, 5 bases at V and 4 bases at J, with 20 bases in the middle. The CDR3 extends over 16 amino acids.

The chain is built from TRBV6-6 and TRBJ2-7; 8 bases agree with TRBD1. Germline-derived CDR1 and CDR2 are MNHNY and SVGAGI (reference sequence). V shed 8 bases and J 4 bases; nucleotides not matched to a gene: 7. The CDR3 is 13 amino acids. The CDR3 DNA reads TGTGCCAGCGAGGGGCAGGGGGCGTACGAGCAGTACTTC. It translates to CASEGQGAYEQYF.

The rearrangement uses TRBV18 and TRBJ2-7; TRBD2 agrees at 14 bases. Germline-derived CDR1 and CDR2 are KGHSH and LQKENI. The CDR3 consists of 17 residues. The V gene end was trimmed by 2 bases and the J gene end by 0 bases; junction bases not matched to a gene: 3. Here the CDR3 reads CASSPGTSGGLSYEQYF. For the CDR3, the DNA is TGTGCCAGCTCACCAGGGACTAGCGGGGGCCTCTCCTACGAGCAGTACTTC.

The chain joins TRBV11-2 to TRBJ2-7; 11 nucleotides agree with TRBD1. Germline V gene data show CDR1 as SGHAT and CDR2 as FQNNGV. V shed 7 bases and J 1 base; nucleotides not matched to a gene: 6. This CDR3 has 15 residues. The DNA of the CDR3 is TGTGCCAGCATCCTCGGGACAGGGGGGTCCTACGAGCAGTACTTC. It specifies CASILGTGGSYEQYF.

The chain links TRBV28 to TRBJ2-7; either TRBD1 or TRBD2 may fit D (6 bases each). In germline, CDR1 is MDHEN, CDR2 SYDVKM. The germline V and J ends were trimmed by 7 bases and 7 bases, with 14 bases remaining between them. CDR3 size: 12 residues. The CDR3 bases are TGTGCCAGCACCTCGGGGGCACCTGAGCAGTACTTC. Protein: CASTSGAPEQYF.

The chain couples TRBV13 to TRBJ1-3; 10 bases match TRBD1. The CDR3 runs 16 residues. Trimming cost V 5 bases and J 4 bases; bases outside gene matches: 8. Germline values: CDR1 PRHDT, CDR2 FYEKMQ (reference sequence). The CDR3 nucleotides are TGTGCCAGCAGCACGGGGACAGGGGTACGGGGAAACACCATATATTTT. Translated, it gives CASSTGTGVRGNTIYF.

This sequence joins TRBV30 and TRBJ2-3; TRBD2 agrees at 9 bases. This CDR3 is built from 16 residues. V was clipped by 5 bases and J by 3 bases; unmatched bases: 12. Germline lookup yields CDR1 GTSNPN and CDR2 SVGIG (reference sequence). The CDR3 region is CAWQTSGYSSTDTQYF. The CDR3 coding sequence is TGTGCCTGGCAGACTAGCGGCTATTCTTCGACAGATACGCAGTATTTT. Using reference TRBV30 and TRBJ2-3 for the parts outside the CDR3, the full variable domain is SQTIHQWPATLVQPVGSPLSLECTVEGTSNPNLYWYRQAAGRGLQLLFYSVGIGQISSEVPQNLSASRPQDRQFILSSKKLLLSDSGFYLCAWQTSGYSSTDTQYFGPGTRLTVL.

The chain couples TRBV30 to TRBJ2-7, with 7 bases identical to TRBD1. Unmatched junction bases numbered 15, after V lost 4 bases and J lost 0 bases. The CDR3 is 17 residues long. Germline values: CDR1 GTSNPN, CDR2 SVGIG (reference sequence). The CDR3 sequence: CAWTMPSGQATSYEQYF. CDR3 nucleotide sequence: TGTGCCTGGACGATGCCATCCGGACAGGCGACCTCCTACGAGCAGTACTTC.

This chain uses TRBV4-3 with TRBJ2-3, with a possible D match to TRBD2 (6 bases). This CDR3 is built from 16 residues. Trimming pared 1 base from V and 2 bases from J, leaving 13 bases between. The V gene's germline CDR1 is LGHNA and CDR2 YSLEER. CDR3 in DNA: TGCGCCAGCAGCCAAGTGGGGGTAGCGGACACAGATACGCAGTATTTT. Translating gives CASSQVGVADTDTQYF.

The V gene is TRBV10-2, the J gene TRBJ2-1, with D possibly TRBD2 on 6 matching bases. The CDR3 is made up of 13 amino acids. Germline values: CDR1 WSHSY, CDR2 SAAADI. V was cut by 10 bases and J by 1 base, with 11 bases left in between. In DNA form, the CDR3 reads TGCGCCACCCGGGACTTTTCCTACAATGAGCAGTTCTTC. It is translated as CATRDFSYNEQFF.

The rearrangement joins TRBV9 to TRBJ2-7, with 8 bases identical to TRBD2. Germline trimming cut 0 bases from V and 4 bases from J; bases unmatched to any gene: 6. The CDR3 loop spans 15 amino acids. CDR1 SGDLS and CDR2 YYNGEE come from the germline V gene. The chain's CDR3 is CASSVDPGGGYEQYF. The CDR3 nucleotides are TGTGCCAGCAGCGTAGATCCGGGAGGGGGGTACGAGCAGTACTTC. Variable domain in full (rest from reference TRBV9 and TRBJ2-7): DSGVTQTPKHLITATGQRVTLRCSPRSGDLSVYWYQQSLDQGLQFLIQYYNGEERAKGNILERFSAQQFPDLHSELNLSSLELGDSALYFCASSVDPGGGYEQYFGPGTRLTVT.

V gene TRBV28 combines with J gene TRBJ2-5; 10 bases are a match to TRBD2. J was trimmed by 4 bases and V by 5 bases; bases with no gene match: 4. The CDR3 sequence is 14 residues long. CDR1 and CDR2 from the germline V gene are MDHEN and SYDVKM. The CDR3 reads CASSIGLAAETQYF. Written as DNA, the CDR3 is TGTGCCAGCAGTATCGGACTAGCGGCAGAGACCCAGTACTTC.

This chain joins TRBV13 and TRBJ2-1, with a possible D match to TRBD2 (6 bases). Trimming took off 6 bases at V and 7 bases at J, with 16 bases between the two ends. Germline V CDR1 and CDR2: PRHDT, FYEKMQ (reference sequence). There are 14 residues in the CDR3. CDR3 in DNA: TGTGCCAGCAGTTCGCCGGGACTTCGGAATGAGCAGTTCTTC. Its translation: CASSSPGLRNEQFF. The full variable domain, rest sourced from reference TRBV13 and TRBJ2-1, is AAGVIQSPRHLIKEKRETATLKCYPIPRHDTVYWYQQGPGQDPQFLISFYEKMQSDKGSIPDRFSAQQFSDYHSELNMSSLELGDSALYFCASSSPGLRNEQFFGPGTRLTVL.